This is a list of T cell receptor beta chains from one sample in a study of blood T cells in healthy people across ages. TCRdb re-called the 5' RACE reads with MiXCR, one entry per CDR3 protein. The sample consists of about 640,000 distinct CDR3 sequences, 58% of them appearing once. The sample taken for sequencing was blood. The receptors originated from a man aged 60-69 years in good health. Each CDR3 is given with its conserved first and last residue. The D gene is left open where the match is weak. Expanded clones get a size class; other rows say once, few or many, or leave the size out.

TRBV7-9	TRBD1	TRBJ1-1	.	TGTGCCAGCAGCTTCGCAGGGGGGGCCACCGAAGCTTTCTTT	CASSFAGGATEAFF
TRBV21-1	.	TRBJ2-1	few	TGTGCCAGCAGGGTACTGGCGAGCGGGTCCTACAATGAGCAGTTCTTC	CASRVLASGSYNEQFF
TRBV21-1	.	TRBJ1-6	.	.	CASSNLFGGGSPLHF
TRBV21-1	.	TRBJ2-5	.	TGTGCCAGCAGCAAAGTTGAGGGGGGCCCTCAAGAGACCCAGTACTTC	CASSKVEGGPQETQYF
TRBV2	TRBD1	TRBJ2-1	.	TGTGCCTCCGCGGACAGGGAAGGCAATGAGCAGTTCTTC	CASADREGNEQFF
TRBV6-2/TRBV6-3	TRBD2	TRBJ2-1	.	TGTGCCAGCAGCCCCAGCCTAGCGGGGGGGATTAATGAGCAGTTCTTC	CASSPSLAGGINEQFF
TRBV10-3	.	TRBJ1-1	.	TGTGCCATCAGTATCCAGGGAGTGAACACTGAAGCTTTCTTT	CAISIQGVNTEAFF
TRBV2	TRBD1	TRBJ1-6	.	TGTGCCAGCAGCGGGGGACAGGGAGGCTCACCCCTCCACTTT	CASSGGQGGSPLHF
TRBV29-1	.	TRBJ2-1	.	TGCAGCGCGGGGATAGCGGTCAATGAGCAGTTCTTC	CSAGIAVNEQFF
TRBV7-9	.	TRBJ2-7	many	TGTGCCAGCAGCCCACCCGGGATTTCTTACGAGCAGTACTTC	CASSPPGISYEQYF
TRBV3-1	TRBD1	TRBJ2-1	.	TGTGCCAGCAGCCCTTTTACAGGGGGCTATGAGCAGTTCTTC	CASSPFTGGYEQFF
TRBV12-3/TRBV12-4	TRBD2	TRBJ2-1	few	TGTGCCAGCAGTCCGGGACTAGCGTATCGCAATGAGCAGTTCTTC	CASSPGLAYRNEQFF
TRBV9	TRBD1	TRBJ2-7	few	TGTGCCAGCAGCCCTCCGGGGACAGGAGCCTACGAGCAGTACTTC	CASSPPGTGAYEQYF
TRBV20-1	.	TRBJ1-2	.	TGCAGTGCTAGAGCATCCCCGGAGAAGCATGGCCACACCTTC	CSARASPEKHGHTF
TRBV7-2	TRBD2	TRBJ2-1	.	TGTGCCAGCAGCTTAGGCGGGACTAGCAATGAGCAGTTCTTC	CASSLGGTSNEQFF
TRBV29-1	.	TRBJ2-3	.	TGCAGCGCATCCAGACAGACTAGCACAGATACGCAGTATTTT	CSASRQTSTDTQYF
TRBV20-1	TRBD1	TRBJ2-7	few	TGCAGTGCCACACCGGGACAGGGCTCCTACGAGCAGTACTTC	CSATPGQGSYEQYF
TRBV14	TRBD1	TRBJ2-1	few	TGTGCCAGCAGTCATGGACAGGGAGGATGGAATGAGCAGTTCTTC	CASSHGQGGWNEQFF
TRBV28	.	TRBJ2-4	.	TGTGCCAGCCACTCAGGAGCCAAAAACATTCAGTACTTC	CASHSGAKNIQYF
TRBV20-1	TRBD1	TRBJ1-2	.	TGCAGTGCTAGCACCCGACAGGGGGGCTATGGCTACACCTTC	CSASTRQGGYGYTF
TRBV4-2	.	TRBJ2-4	.	TGTGCCAGCAGCCAAGATGACGGGGCCTTTCTAGCCAAAAACATTCAGTACTTC	CASSQDDGAFLAKNIQYF
TRBV5-1	.	TRBJ2-1	.	TGCGCCAGCAGCTTGGTCCTCAATGAGCAGTTCTTC	CASSLVLNEQFF
TRBV20-1	TRBD2	TRBJ2-4	.	TGCAGTGCTAGAATAGCGGGGGGCGAACTAGCCAAAAACATTCAGTACTTC	CSARIAGGELAKNIQYF
TRBV10-3	.	TRBJ2-1	.	TGTGCCATCGCTCCTAGTGAGGCTAATGAGCAGTTCTTC	CAIAPSEANEQFF
TRBV27	TRBD2	TRBJ2-3	.	TGTGCCAGCAGTATACGGGGGGGCCTCGGCACAGATACGCAGTATTTT	CASSIRGGLGTDTQYF
TRBV6-2/TRBV6-3	TRBD2	TRBJ2-1	.	TGTGCCAGCAGTCCGCTACCGGGACTAGCGGGAAACTCCTACAATGAGCAGTTCTTC	CASSPLPGLAGNSYNEQFF
TRBV6-5	.	TRBJ2-5	.	TGTGCCAGCAGTTACTCGATTAATCTCCAAGAGACCCAGTACTTC	CASSYSINLQETQYF
TRBV10-3	TRBD1	TRBJ1-2	few	TGTGCCATCAGTGAGGCTCCGGGACAGAACTATGGCTACACCTTC	CAISEAPGQNYGYTF
TRBV6-5	.	TRBJ2-3	few	TGTGCCAGCTTTTCTGCGGAGGCCGGGGCAGATACGCAGTATTTT	CASFSAEAGADTQYF
TRBV18	.	TRBJ2-1	.	TGTGCCAGTCGAAGGGCATCCTACAATGAGCAGTTCTTC	CASRRASYNEQFF
TRBV5-1	TRBD1	TRBJ1-1	.	TGCGCCAGCAGCACGACAGGGGTCGGGGTCACTGAAGCTTTCTTT	CASSTTGVGVTEAFF
TRBV5-1	.	TRBJ2-5	many	TGCGCCAGCAGCTTGGATGGAGGAGGGACAGCGGTGGGAGAGACCCAGTACTTC	CASSLDGGGTAVGETQYF
TRBV20-1	TRBD2	TRBJ2-7	.	TGCAGTGCTAGAGCGGCTAGCGGGGGGTCCTACGAGCAGTACTTC	CSARAASGGSYEQYF
TRBV7-2	TRBD2	TRBJ2-5	.	TGTGCCAGCAGCTTAAGGGCTAGCGGGGGGCAAGAGACCCAGTACTTC	CASSLRASGGQETQYF
TRBV4-2	.	TRBJ2-7	few	TGTGCCAGCAGCCTTCTGAGGGGGGTGTCCTACGAGCAGTACTTC	CASSLLRGVSYEQYF
TRBV7-2	.	TRBJ2-3	.	TGTGCCAGCAGCTTAGTAGGATGGGTAGATACGCAGTATTTT	CASSLVGWVDTQYF
TRBV20-1	TRBD1	TRBJ2-4	few	TGCAGTGCCTCAGGGGGAGTTGGGGACATTCAGTACTTC	CSASGGVGDIQYF
TRBV7-8	.	TRBJ2-1	.	TGTGCCAGCACCCGATCGGCCGGGGGTTACAATGAGCAGTTCTTC	CASTRSAGGYNEQFF
TRBV12-3/TRBV12-4	.	TRBJ2-5	.	TGTGCCAGCAGGCACCCAGGGGGGGAGACCCAGTACTTC	CASRHPGGETQYF
TRBV20-1	TRBD2	TRBJ2-1	.	TGCAGTACTAGGCCGGGACTAGCGAATGAGCAGTTCTTC	CSTRPGLANEQFF
TRBV5-5	TRBD1	TRBJ1-2	.	TGTGCCAGCAGCTTGGATCCGGGACAGGGAAGGGCTGGAGGCTACACCTTC	CASSLDPGQGRAGGYTF
TRBV4-1	.	TRBJ2-1	.	TGCGCCAGCAGCCCCAGTAAGTCAGACTGGTTGGTGAATGAGCAGTTCTTC	CASSPSKSDWLVNEQFF
TRBV3-1	.	TRBJ2-7	.	TGTGCCAGCAGCCACGCGGGGGCCTCCTACGAGCAGTACTTC	CASSHAGASYEQYF
TRBV9	TRBD1	TRBJ2-5	few	TGTGCCAGCAGCGTCCGACAGGGTTCAGAGACCCAGTACTTC	CASSVRQGSETQYF